A selection of T cell receptor beta chains follows, all from one sample in a study of cytomegalovirus exposure and HLA in healthy donors. TCRdb's copy holds only in-frame clones and misses some; the assay was immunoSEQ multiplex PCR. The sample has 120,000 to 150,000 clones, roughly 76% seen once; the top ten hold 3.9%. Input material: PBMCs. These receptors came from a man between 18 and 29 years old in good health and CMV-seronegative. The CDR3 runs from the conserved cysteine through the conserved F or W. D genes are given only for firm matches. A row's size may be missing; if present it is once, few, many or a size class.

CDR3: CASSTIKLRLAGEPDTQYF; DNA: TGTGCCAGCAGCACTATTAAGCTACGACTAGCGGGAGAACCAGATACGCAGTATTTT; D: TRBD2; J: TRBJ2-3; size: -; V: TRBV9
CDR3: CASSFGGWNTGELFF; DNA: TGTGCCAGCAGCTTTGGGGGGTGGAACACCGGGGAGCTGTTTTTT; D: -; J: TRBJ2-2; size: -; V: TRBV5-4
CDR3: CASSQTGGLYNEQFF; DNA: TGTGCCAGCTCGCAGACAGGGGGGCTATACAATGAGCAGTTCTTC; D: TRBD1; J: TRBJ2-1; size: -; V: TRBV18
CDR3: CASSERFGEGYTF; DNA: TGTGCCAGCAGTGAAAGGTTTGGGGAGGGCTACACCTTC; D: -; J: TRBJ1-2; size: -; V: TRBV6-1
CDR3: CASSPQTATNEKLFF; DNA: TGTGCCAGCAGCCCGCAAACTGCAACTAATGAAAAACTGTTTTTT; D: -; J: TRBJ1-4; size: -; V: TRBV2
CDR3: CASSFGVGNTEAFF; DNA: TGTGCCAGCAGTTTCGGAGTAGGGAACACTGAAGCTTTCTTT; D: -; J: TRBJ1-1; size: -; V: TRBV28
CDR3: CASSPTTQMTGDEQFF; DNA: TGTGCCAGCTCACCGACCACGCAAATGACAGGGGATGAGCAGTTCTTC; D: TRBD1; J: TRBJ2-1; size: -; V: TRBV18
CDR3: CASSPHGSGYNEQFF; DNA: TGTGCCAGCAGTCCCCACGGGAGTGGCTACAATGAGCAGTTCTTC; D: -; J: TRBJ2-1; size: -; V: TRBV28
CDR3: CASRAGTGGYSFSYEQYF; DNA: TGTGCCAGCAGGGCCGGGACAGGGGGCTATAGTTTTTCCTACGAGCAGTACTTC; D: TRBD1; J: TRBJ2-7; size: once; V: TRBV28
CDR3: CAIKRDVATDTQYF; DNA: TGTGCCATCAAGCGCGACGTAGCCACAGATACGCAGTATTTT; D: -; J: TRBJ2-3; size: -; V: TRBV10-3
CDR3: CASSVAGGGNEKLFF; DNA: TGTGCCAGCAGCGTCGCAGGGGGCGGTAATGAAAAACTGTTTTTT; D: TRBD1; J: TRBJ1-4; size: once; V: TRBV9
CDR3: CASSESYRENEQYF; DNA: TGCGCCAGCAGTGAGTCGTACAGGGAAAACGAGCAGTACTTC; D: -; J: TRBJ2-7; size: -; V: TRBV10-2
CDR3: CASSLLTHNNEQFF; DNA: TGTGCCAGCAGTTTACTGACTCATAACAATGAGCAGTTCTTC; D: -; J: TRBJ2-1; size: -; V: TRBV27
CDR3: CASSDPGTGGYEQYF; DNA: TGTGCCAGCAGTGACCCCGGGACAGGGGGCTACGAGCAGTACTTC; D: TRBD1; J: TRBJ2-7; size: few; V: TRBV2
CDR3: CASQGQAYSNQPQHF; DNA: TGTGCCAGTCAAGGACAGGCCTATAGCAATCAGCCCCAGCATTTT; D: TRBD1; J: TRBJ1-5; size: -; V: TRBV19
CDR3: CASSLDRNTGELFF; DNA: TGTGCCAGCAGCCTGGACAGAAACACCGGGGAGCTGTTTTTT; D: -; J: TRBJ2-2; size: -; V: TRBV6-5
CDR3: CASSLGASAGNTIYF; DNA: TGTGCCAGCTCACTAGGGGCTTCTGCTGGAAACACCATATATTTT; D: -; J: TRBJ1-3; size: -; V: TRBV18
CDR3: CAWSGLTNEKLFF; DNA: TGTGCCTGGAGCGGTTTGACTAATGAAAAACTGTTTTTT; D: -; J: TRBJ1-4; size: -; V: TRBV30
CDR3: CASRKQGANFYGEKLFF; DNA: TGCGCCAGCAGGAAACAGGGGGCGAACTTTTACGGTGAAAAACTGTTTTTT; D: TRBD1; J: TRBJ1-4; size: -; V: TRBV5-1
CDR3: CASSQGWGYNEQFF; DNA: TGTGCCAGCAGCCAGGGGTGGGGCTACAATGAGCAGTTCTTC; D: -; J: TRBJ2-1; size: -; V: TRBV27
CDR3: CASSWTSGASTDTQYF; DNA: TGTGCCAGCAGCTGGACTAGCGGGGCCTCCACAGATACGCAGTATTTT; D: TRBD2; J: TRBJ2-3; size: -; V: TRBV7-3
CDR3: CAWSVLSGEYYEQYF; DNA: TGTGCCTGGAGTGTACTGTCGGGGGAGTACTACGAGCAGTACTTC; D: -; J: TRBJ2-7; size: -; V: TRBV30
CDR3: CASRANRGPNTEAFF; DNA: TGTGCCAGCAGGGCCAACAGGGGCCCAAACACTGAAGCTTTCTTT; D: TRBD1; J: TRBJ1-1; size: few; V: TRBV28
CDR3: CASSEGQIYEQYF; DNA: TGTGCCAGCAGTGAGGGACAGATATACGAGCAGTACTTC; D: TRBD1; J: TRBJ2-7; size: -; V: TRBV6-1
CDR3: CASSSYRESSYNEQFF; DNA: TGTGCCAGCAGCTCCTACAGGGAAAGCTCCTACAATGAGCAGTTCTTC; D: -; J: TRBJ2-1; size: -; V: TRBV5-6
CDR3: CASSSGGSSYEQYF; DNA: TGTGCCAGCAGTTCCGGGGGAAGCTCCTACGAGCAGTACTTC; D: -; J: TRBJ2-7; size: -; V: TRBV27
CDR3: CASAASSGANVLTF; DNA: TGTGCCAGCGCTGCCAGCTCTGGGGCCAACGTCCTGACTTTC; D: -; J: TRBJ2-6; size: -; V: TRBV6-5
CDR3: CASSRQIGSGGAVRSYNEQFF; DNA: TGTGCCAGCAGCCGCCAAATTGGCAGCGGGGGGGCCGTTCGGTCCTACAATGAGCAGTTCTTC; D: TRBD2; J: TRBJ2-1; size: -; V: TRBV2
CDR3: CSVASGTNTGELFF; DNA: TGCAGCGTTGCCAGCGGTACGAACACCGGGGAGCTGTTTTTT; D: -; J: TRBJ2-2; size: -; V: TRBV29-1
CDR3: CASSEAAGPEQYF; DNA: TGTGCCAGCAGTGAAGCGGCGGGGCCTGAGCAGTACTTC; D: -; J: TRBJ2-5; size: -; V: TRBV6-1
CDR3: CASSGREGLSLDTQYF; DNA: TGTGCCAGCAGCGGCCGGGAGGGATTGTCGTTGGATACGCAGTATTTT; D: TRBD2; J: TRBJ2-3; size: -; V: TRBV7-9
CDR3: CASSLETGGRYEQYF; DNA: TGTGCCAGCAGTCTCGAAACAGGGGGAAGGTACGAGCAGTACTTC; D: TRBD1; J: TRBJ2-7; size: -; V: TRBV9
CDR3: CASSSLLAETYNEQFF; DNA: TGTGCCAGCAGTTCCTTACTAGCTGAAACCTACAATGAGCAGTTCTTC; D: -; J: TRBJ2-1; size: -; V: TRBV6-5
CDR3: CASSLLTGGSLCGYTF; DNA: TGTGCCAGCAGCCTCTTGACAGGGGGCTCCCTATGTGGCTACACCTTC; D: TRBD1; J: TRBJ1-2; size: -; V: TRBV7-4
CDR3: CASSLVGAYNEQFF; DNA: TGTGCCAGCAGCTTAGTTGGTGCGTACAATGAGCAGTTCTTC; D: -; J: TRBJ2-1; size: -; V: TRBV11-2
CDR3: CASSLQGTTYGYTF; DNA: TGTGCCAGCAGTTTACAGGGGACCACTTATGGCTACACCTTC; D: -; J: TRBJ1-2; size: once; V: TRBV28
CDR3: CAIREEEGTLYEQYF; DNA: TGTGCCATCAGAGAAGAGGAGGGCACCCTGTACGAGCAGTACTTC; D: -; J: TRBJ2-7; size: medium-sized; V: TRBV10-3
CDR3: CASGLVSGQGYHEQYF; DNA: TGTGCTAGTGGTTTGGTATCGGGACAGGGTTACCACGAGCAGTACTTC; D: TRBD1; J: TRBJ2-7; size: -; V: TRBV12-5
CDR3: CASSDTGTSPFF; DNA: TGTGCCAGCTCGGATACAGGGACATCCCCATTCTTC; D: -; J: TRBJ2-1; size: once; V: TRBV18
CDR3: CASSWVSGSYEQYF; DNA: TGCGCCAGCAGCTGGGTCTCGGGCTCCTACGAGCAGTACTTC; D: -; J: TRBJ2-7; size: once; V: TRBV5-1
CDR3: CASTRGTIGEQYF; DNA: TGTGCCAGCACTCGAGGAACGATCGGCGAGCAGTACTTC; D: -; J: TRBJ2-7; size: -; V: TRBV25-1
CDR3: CASSLATEYNEQFF; DNA: TGCGCCAGCAGCTTGGCTACAGAGTACAATGAGCAGTTCTTC; D: -; J: TRBJ2-1; size: -; V: TRBV5-1
CDR3: CAIRDRGPNTEAFF; DNA: TGTGCCATCAGGGACAGGGGGCCCAACACTGAAGCTTTCTTT; D: TRBD1; J: TRBJ1-1; size: -; V: TRBV10-3
CDR3: CASSSVGPGQGPF; DNA: TGTGCCAGCAGTTCGGTGGGTCCCGGACAGGGACCCTTC; D: TRBD1; J: TRBJ2-7; size: once; V: TRBV28
CDR3: CATSRDTGAQDEQYF; DNA: TGTGCCACCAGCAGAGATACAGGGGCGCAGGACGAGCAGTACTTC; D: TRBD1; J: TRBJ2-7; size: -; V: TRBV15
CDR3: CASSLAGTAATNEKLFF; DNA: TGCGCCAGCAGCTTGGCCGGGACAGCTGCAACTAATGAAAAACTGTTTTTT; D: TRBD1; J: TRBJ1-4; size: -; V: TRBV5-1
CDR3: CASSDEALGTQYF; DNA: TGCGCCAGCAGTGATGAGGCTCTTGGCACCCAGTACTTC; D: -; J: TRBJ2-5; size: -; V: TRBV10-1
CDR3: CASSNGGFTDTQYF; DNA: TGTGCCAGCAGTAACGGGGGTTTCACAGATACGCAGTATTTT; D: -; J: TRBJ2-3; size: few; V: TRBV11-3
CDR3: CASSGQLNTEAFF; DNA: TGCGCCAGCAGTGGACAGTTGAACACTGAAGCTTTCTTT; D: -; J: TRBJ1-1; size: few; V: TRBV5-1
CDR3: CSAAGTGGNTGELFF; DNA: TGCAGCGCCGCCGGGACAGGGGGCAACACCGGGGAGCTGTTTTTT; D: TRBD1; J: TRBJ2-2; size: -; V: TRBV29-1
CDR3: CASRMMRTALYGYTF; DNA: TGTGCCAGCAGGATGATGAGGACAGCTCTCTATGGCTACACCTTC; D: -; J: TRBJ1-2; size: -; V: TRBV6-1
CDR3: CASSLNSHPYEQYF; DNA: TGCGCCAGCAGCTTGAACTCTCATCCCTACGAGCAGTACTTC; D: -; J: TRBJ2-7; size: -; V: TRBV5-1
CDR3: CASSERLAGGPTDTQYF; DNA: TGTGCCAGCAGTGAACGACTAGCGGGGGGCCCCACAGATACGCAGTATTTT; D: TRBD2; J: TRBJ2-3; size: -; V: TRBV6-1
CDR3: CASRLAGGLRDEQFF; DNA: TGTGCCAGCAGACTAGCGGGAGGGCTGCGGGATGAGCAGTTCTTC; D: TRBD2; J: TRBJ2-1; size: -; V: TRBV6-4
CDR3: CASSLAGGGTGELFF; DNA: TGTGCCAGCAGTTTAGCGGGAGGGGGGACCGGGGAGCTGTTTTTT; D: TRBD2; J: TRBJ2-2; size: -; V: TRBV2